This T cell receptor (beta chain) was recorded in a study of T cell repertoires in cytomegalovirus infection. Study context: Newly reported HLA-C-restricted and thoroughly characterized HLA-B-restricted CMV epitopes were employed. Both CMV infection and a matching HLA type were indicated by public TCR beta signatures.

A word on this clonotype: The antigen is unknown.

MiXCR was run by TCRdb on the reads, yielding one entry per CDR3 protein. The sample carries 550,000 to 850,000 distinct CDR3 sequences, around a third recorded once. Germline CDR1 and CDR2: ENHRY and SYGVKD. The CDR3 length is 15 residues. V trimming: 8 bases; J trimming: 0 bases; junction bases outside the gene matches: 6. The V gene is TRBV10-3, the J gene TRBJ2-1; TRBD2 matches at 8 bases. The sample here was cultured PBMCs, taken from culture after CMV antigen stimulation. This clonotype originated in a human donor in good health (CMV status not recorded). Some clones in this sample may be carry-over from other donors' samples. The CDR3 here is CAIQIAGSSYNEQFF. For the CDR3, the DNA is TGTGCCATCCAGATAGCGGGGAGCTCCTACAATGAGCAGTTCTTC.